The source of this TCR beta chain is a study of cytomegalovirus exposure and HLA in healthy donors listed by TCRdb under 2017. General notes on the study: In an earlier analysis of roughly 500 of the donors, less than 350 Gb of sequence data and just under 120 million unique TCR beta sequences from 180 million or so T cells were reported. HLA typing included class I and class II loci at four-digit resolution. The T cell repertoires of under 700 subjects were profiled by immunosequencing and related to cytomegalovirus serostatus. To predict cytomegalovirus infection status, the study combined high-throughput TCR immunosequencing, statistical association of individual TCRs with disease status, and machine learning. Every discovery cohort repertoire had been produced on one sequencing platform. Across approximately 400 genotyped donors of the cohort, an average of about 240,000 unique TCR beta nucleotide sequences per donor were sequenced, and around 19% of those sequences were non-productive. Approximately 300 gigabases of sequencing data and around 88 million unique TCR sequences made up an early release that covered approximately 620 HLA-typed donors. Donor age, sex, ethnicity and CMV serostatus were compiled alongside the repertoire data. Of the roughly 390 genotyped donors, 81% were placed in the genetic ancestry cluster associated with self-reported Caucasian donors. Rather than drawing on any new phenotypic data, the later analysis identified candidate immune exposures from TCR beta sequences and the way those sequences occurred across donors. Because of strong linkage in the cohort, a handful of DR-DQ haplotypes were treated as single units for association and clustering. The study aimed to test whether signatures of past pathogen exposure could be identified by cataloging public T cell receptors. The number of typed donors differed by locus: roughly 629-630 for A, B, C, DRB1 and DQB1; roughly 510 for DQA1; around 580 for DPA1; and around 490 for DPB1. A later analysis re-analyzed previously published TCR beta repertoires from 550 to 700 donors and added high-resolution HLA genotyping to study TCR occurrence patterns. Genome-wide SNP genotypes for about 65% of the 666 donors were used in a later genetic analysis, which treated that subset as a discovery cohort. In addition to the first cohort of 650 to 800 subjects, a separate validation cohort of 120 different subjects was used. In an earlier analysis of several hundred of the donors, high-throughput TCR beta sequencing was used to judge whether each TCR beta V gene segment behaved as functional or pseudogenic. General conclusions and limits of the study: In both the original and validation cohorts, the classifier was reported to diagnose cytomegalovirus status with high specificity and sensitivity. The only immune exposure information available for the cohort was CMV serostatus. A further reported finding was that TCR beta sequences accurately predicted the HLA-A and HLA-B alleles for most subjects in the first cohort. A cluster of highly shared sequence variants was judged likely to be a technical artifact of the sequencing pipeline. While some public TCRs were present in many individuals, most TCR sequences turned up only very rarely across donors. Three of the identified cytomegalovirus-associated TCR beta chains were confirmed in vitro to be specific for cytomegalovirus antigens. It was suggested by the authors that the approach could potentially be generalized to other disease states and immunological phenotypes. Compared with equally common non-associated chains, HLA-associated TCR beta chains in a later analysis were more clonally expanded and had lower generation probabilities. Presence/absence analyses assumed roughly uniform sequencing depth across donors, an assumption that may not hold. A later genetic analysis reported fewer N-insertions in productive TCRs among donors in an Asian-associated ancestry cluster than the approximately 670-donor mean. In an earlier analysis of 587 of the donors, most TCR beta V segments were observed in productive rearrangements about 87% or about 30% of the time, broadly matching IMGT annotations. In a later analysis, the rate of TCR association differed among HLA loci, with DRB1 alleles having the most associated TCRs and HLA-C alleles having the fewest. According to a later analysis, most CMV-associated TCR beta chains appeared to be HLA-restricted, and the HLA associations seemed to be driven largely by CMV exposure. A later analysis reported that several top co-occurrence clusters appeared linked to parvovirus B19, influenza, CMV and Epstein-Barr virus. Because the 87-base-pair reads could not distinguish some IMGT-functional V segments, including TRBV6-2 and TRBV6-3, those segments were excluded. Assigning TCR associations to individual alleles was difficult when HLA alleles, especially DR and DQ, strongly co-occurred. Only TCR beta chains were sequenced in this cohort, and the absence of alpha or paired-chain data limited detectable features. V-gene and J-gene trimming of TCR beta chains was associated with a missense DCLRE1C variant in a later genetic analysis, and the association was replicated in an independent cohort. HLA typing was unavailable for some donors at each locus, so association tests used only the typed subset. A later analysis associated some 17,000 TCR beta sequences with specific HLA alleles at a false discovery rate of 0.05. Correlated functional status among segregating V segments might reflect linkage disequilibrium, but an unknown experimental factor could not be ruled out. Some 16 rarely observed V segments, including chromosome 9 orphons, were excluded from the earlier analysis of just under 600 of the donors because counts were too low. A total of 150 or so TCR beta chains were listed by the study as associated with cytomegalovirus.

As encoded in the germline V gene, CDR1 is LGHNA while CDR2 is YSLEER. The CDR3 starts with the cysteine, ends with the phenylalanine, and has 15 residues. Left in the record is the CDR3 DNA by itself, 45 bases read in frame from the first base. Relative to germline, V is missing 0 bases and J is missing 7 bases, with 4 bases of the junction outside any gene match. In total, about 650 healthy bone marrow donors made up the cohort. At the time of sampling, every cohort member was nominally healthy, though immune exposures that went unrecorded were likely present. The donor was CMV seronegative and belonged to the group of around 350 seronegative cohort members. A peripheral blood sample was collected from each donor, and TCR beta sequencing was performed on peripheral blood mononuclear cells. The Qiagen DNeasy Blood Extraction Kit was used to extract genomic DNA from the blood cell samples. In its sample, this clone was seen a few times. This clone's antigen is unknown. One base away there is no much larger clone; base qualities are not given.

The library was built by means of the immunoSEQ multiplex PCR assay. The multiplex PCR relied on a mix of 60 forward primers for TCR Vbeta segments and 13 reverse primers for TCR Jbeta segments. The CDR3 region of rearranged TCR beta genes was amplified from genomic DNA by a multiplex PCR assay. Amplified TCR beta libraries were sequenced as 87-base-pair reads on the Illumina HiSeq System. The authors' analysis ran thus. A later analysis counted some 74 million unique TCR beta chains across the 600 to 850 repertoires, and some 12 million of these chains were shared by at least two donors. To remove PCR and sequencing errors, raw reads were error-corrected and collapsed into unique sequences using a nearest-neighbor algorithm that merged closely related sequences. To assign V, D and J gene segments, CDR3 sequences were aligned to IMGT reference sequences. For a sequence to be retained, at least a six-nucleotide match to both a V gene segment and a J gene segment was required. Rearrangements were classified as productive when the CDR3 lacked stop codons and remained in frame with V and J, and all other rearrangements were classified as non-productive. CDR3 was defined according to IMGT convention as the region running from the second conserved V-encoded cysteine to the conserved J-encoded phenylalanine. The earlier analysis of about 570 of the donors excluded any sequence lacking an unambiguous match to a single V gene segment. In an earlier analysis of 450 to 750 of the donors, a V segment was called functional when productive rearrangements were above 56.7%, and segregating when the standard deviation between donors exceeded 5%. A statistical classification framework was developed to diagnose cytomegalovirus status using the catalog of TCR beta chain sequences. A later analysis assigned V and J genes by comparing TCR nucleotide sequences with IMGT/GENE-DB human TR gene sequences. Using the TCRdist pipeline, a later analysis assigned CDR3 sequences along with most-parsimonious VDJ recombination scenarios. In a later analysis, every TCR beta chain was defined by the combination of its CDR3 amino acid sequence and its V-gene family, and reads without a unique V-gene family were dropped. A later analysis removed 592 highly shared, low-generation-probability nucleotide sequences to deal with suspected cross-contamination and a sequencing artifact. For each public chain, a later analysis derived a clonal expansion index from normalized ranks of inferred template counts within each repertoire. In a later analysis, generation probabilities were computed with a VDJ recombination model fitted to out-of-frame rearrangements, and the resulting probabilities were checked against IGoR. In a later analysis, hypergeometric tests were used to score TCR-TCR, TCR-HLA and TCR-CMV co-occurrence, with a repertoire-size bias correction applied to TCR pairs. In a later analysis, false discovery rates were estimated by permuting HLA or CMV assignments 20 times. In a later analysis, co-occurring TCRs were grouped with DBSCAN, and TCRdist sequence similarity was added when clustering was performed within HLA-allele-positive subsets. Repertoires with fewer than 30,000 or more than 120,000 public chains were left out of co-occurrence clustering, as were about five repertoires with anomalous nucleotide sharing. The source is immuneACCESS, and TCRdb retained only in-frame sequences with V and J called. Part of the clones is not carried over; for the studies checked, unresolved V genes explain less than half of this, and the remainder is unexplained. D and trimming come from the DNA, and the V and J calls and clone size come from that table. The sample includes 70,000 or so clones, with approximately 82% observed a single time. Together, the top ten hold 1.9% of the sample.

In this chain, TRBV4-3 is recombined with TRBJ1-4; 8 middle bases align to TRBD1. The TCR sequence derives from a man younger than 35 in good health and CMV-seronegative. Specimen: PBMCs. The DNA sequence reads TGCGCCAGCAGCCAAGACAGGGGGCGCTTTGAAAAACTGTTTTTT. This codes for CASSQDRGRFEKLFF.